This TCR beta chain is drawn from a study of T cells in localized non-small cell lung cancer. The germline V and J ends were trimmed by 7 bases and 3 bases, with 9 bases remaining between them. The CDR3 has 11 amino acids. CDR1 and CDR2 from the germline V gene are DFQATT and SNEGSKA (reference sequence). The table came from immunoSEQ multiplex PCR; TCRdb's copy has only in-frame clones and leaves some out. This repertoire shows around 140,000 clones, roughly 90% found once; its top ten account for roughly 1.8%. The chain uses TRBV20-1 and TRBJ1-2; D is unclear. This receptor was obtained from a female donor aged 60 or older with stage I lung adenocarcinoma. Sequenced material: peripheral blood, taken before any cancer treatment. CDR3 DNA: TGCAGTGGGAGGGTGGACTATGGCTACACCTTC. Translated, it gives CSGRVDYGYTF.